The 5 T cell receptor beta chains reported below all come from one sample, sequenced in a study of cytomegalovirus exposure and HLA in healthy donors. Both 60 Vbeta primers and 13 Jbeta primers went into the PCR. The table came from immunoSEQ multiplex PCR; TCRdb's copy has only in-frame clones and leaves some out. The data contain more than 50,000 clones, about 72% of them singletons. Material for sequencing was PBMCs. The receptors originated from a man in his fifties or sixties in good health and CMV-seropositive.

CDR3 loop: CASSTDLASGYTF. The CDR3 DNA reads as TGTGCCAGCAGTACCGATCTTGCGAGTGGCTACACCTTC. The chain couples TRBV6-1 to TRBJ1-2; D is undetermined. CDR1 MNHNS and CDR2 SASEGT come from the germline V gene. The CDR3 is made up of 13 amino acids. The V and J ends lost 5 bases and 7 bases respectively, with 14 bases between them.

The V call is TRBV6-1, the J call TRBJ1-6; D gene uncertain. V dropped 2 bases and J dropped 6 bases, with 5 bases sitting between them. The V gene's germline CDR1 is MNHNS and CDR2 SASEGT. The CDR3 has 13 amino acids. CDR3 sequence: CASSERSNSPLHF. In DNA form, the CDR3 reads TGTGCCAGCAGTGAAAGGAGTAATTCACCCCTCCACTTT.

The rearrangement joins TRBV19 to TRBJ2-7; 11 bases agree with TRBD1. The CDR3 runs 18 residues. Looked up from germline, CDR1 is LNHDA and CDR2 is SQIVND (reference sequence). J lost 4 bases, V lost 2 bases, and 13 bases had no gene match. Written as DNA, the CDR3 is TGTGCCAGTAGTATATCGTGGGACAGGGGGAGACTGGGTTACGAGCAGTACTTC. Translated, it gives CASSISWDRGRLGYEQYF. Variable domain in full (rest from reference TRBV19 and TRBJ2-7): DGGITQSPKYLFRKEGQNVTLSCEQNLNHDAMYWYRQDPGQGLRLIYYSQIVNDFQKGDIAEGYSVSREKKESFPLTVTSAQKNPTAFYLCASSISWDRGRLGYEQYFGPGTRLTVT.

The chain employs TRBV2 and TRBJ1-5; D gene uncertain. CDR1 is SNHLY, CDR2 FYNNEI, per germline. The CDR3 runs to 12 residues. V was clipped by 6 bases and J by 3 bases, with 6 bases between them. CDR3 region: CASRRANQPQHF. CDR3 coding DNA: TGTGCCAGCAGGAGAGCCAATCAGCCCCAGCATTTT. Combining the CDR3 with reference TRBV2 and TRBJ1-5 gives the whole variable domain EPEVTQTPSHQVTQMGQEVILRCVPISNHLYFYWYRQILGQKVEFLVSFYNNEISEKSEIFDDQFSVERPDGSNFTLKIRSTKLEDSAMYFCASRRANQPQHFGDGTRLSIL.

The chain employs TRBV29-1 and TRBJ2-5, with TRBD2 identical over 7 bases. Germline values: CDR1 SQVTM, CDR2 ANQGSEA. The J segment lost 0 bases and the V segment lost 6 bases, leaving 7 bases of the junction unmatched. There are 14 residues in the CDR3. The CDR3 DNA is TGCAGCGTCGCTAGCGGACCGTACCAAGAGACCCAGTACTTC. Its protein product is CSVASGPYQETQYF.